The 19 T cell receptor beta chains reported below all come from one sample, sequenced in a study of blood T cell repertoires in COVID-19. Clones were sequenced by immunoSEQ multiplex PCR, and TCRdb holds only the in-frame ones, with some missing. Of under 300,000 clones in the sample, 85% to 90% were seen once. What was sequenced was peripheral blood. Receptor source: a woman between 70 and 85 years old with active or convalescent COVID-19.

This clone was seen a few times. The chain has TRBV19 and TRBJ1-6; D gene unclear. The CDR3 consists of 15 residues. Germline loops: CDR1 LNHDA, CDR2 SQIVND (reference sequence). The ends were cut back, 5 bases at V and 6 bases at J, with 14 bases in the middle. The CDR3 bases are TGTGCCAGTAGTGACCGCTGGGAGGGTAATTCACCCCTCCACTTT. Protein sequence: CASSDRWEGNSPLHF.

The chain recombines TRBV7-3 with TRBJ2-4; TRBD1 agrees at 7 bases. The trim removed 4 bases at V and 6 bases at J, leaving 9 bases unmatched. CDR3 length equals 15 residues. The germline V gene encodes CDR1 SGHTA and CDR2 FQGTGA. The CDR3 reads CASSSHEGALNIQYF. CDR3 nucleotides: TGTGCCAGCAGCTCCCATGAGGGGGCCTTAAACATTCAGTACTTC.

V usage is TRBV5-8 and J usage is TRBJ1-1; no firm D call. Germline CDR1 SGHTS, CDR2 YDEGEE. Trimming left V 3 bases short and J 0 bases short, with 9 bases between. CDR3 length: 14 residues. The CDR3 spells CASSSGLLNTEAFF. CDR3 coding DNA: TGTGCCAGCAGCTCCGGACTCCTGAACACTGAAGCTTTCTTT.

The V call is TRBV5-1, the J call TRBJ1-1; D is unclear. Germline V gene data show CDR1 as SGHRS and CDR2 as YFSETQ. Trimming pared 1 base from V and 4 bases from J, leaving 11 bases between. CDR3 length equals 14 residues. The CDR3 sequence is CASSLSMIGTEAFF. The CDR3 DNA reads as TGCGCCAGCAGCTTGTCGATGATCGGCACTGAAGCTTTCTTT.

This clone was seen a handful of times. The chain is built from TRBV6-6 and TRBJ1-2, with D hard to call. The V and J ends lost 6 bases and 6 bases respectively, with 14 bases between them. CDR3 length: 13 residues. In germline, CDR1 is MNHNY, CDR2 SVGAGI (reference sequence). The CDR3 loop is CASSESGRDGYTF. The CDR3 coding sequence is TGTGCCAGCAGCGAATCCGGGAGGGATGGCTACACCTTC.

The V gene is TRBV18, the J gene TRBJ1-1, with 9 bases matching TRBD1. CDR1 and CDR2 (germline): KGHSH, LQKENI. Trimming took 0 bases from V and 2 from J; bases not matched to a gene: 4. The length of the CDR3 is 16 residues. The chain's CDR3 is CASSPPTGGLNTEAFF. The CDR3 region has the DNA TGTGCCAGCTCACCACCGACAGGGGGTCTCAACACTGAAGCTTTCTTT.

This chain links TRBV12-3 or TRBV12-4 with TRBJ1-2, with a tentative D call TRBD1 (6 bases). The V end was cut by 6 bases, the J end by 4 bases, with 12 bases between. The CDR3 totals 13 residues. CDR3 in DNA: TGTGCCAGCAGCACACAGGGATTCTATGGCTACACCTTC. It translates to CASSTQGFYGYTF.

The sample holds one count of this clone. Written as DNA, the CDR3 is TGTGCCAGCAGCTTGGGTACAGGGAATGGCTACACCTTC. Translation: CASSLGTGNGYTF. The chain uses TRBV5-8 and TRBJ1-2; D may be TRBD1 (6 bases). The CDR3 contains 13 residues. The germline V gene has CDR1 SGHTS and CDR2 YDEGEE. V dropped 0 bases and J dropped 6 bases, with 9 bases sitting between them.

The chain recombines TRBV18 with TRBJ1-6; unclear D gene. The CDR3 length is 15 residues. CDR1 and CDR2 (germline): KGHSH, LQKENI. V was trimmed by 3 bases and J by 10 bases, leaving 16 bases between them. The CDR3 nucleotides read TGTGCCAGCTCACCCCCTACTGAGGCCGGGTCACCCCTCCACTTT. Translating gives CASSPPTEAGSPLHF.

The chain links TRBV5-4 to TRBJ1-1; 7 bases agree with TRBD1. V shed 2 bases and J 3 bases; nucleotides not matched to a gene: 4. There are 14 residues in the CDR3. Germline CDR1 is SGHNT and CDR2 is YYREEE (reference sequence). CDR3 in DNA: TGTGCCAGCAGCTTAGACAGGGCTTACACTGAAGCTTTCTTT. This sequence encodes CASSLDRAYTEAFF.

The chain has TRBV7-2 and TRBJ1-5; 11 bases are shared with TRBD1. With V trimmed by 3 bases and J by 6 bases, 1 base remained unmatched. Germline V CDR1 and CDR2: SGHTA, FQGNSA. This CDR3 is built from 14 residues. CDR3 amino acids: CASSFGQGAQPQHF. The CDR3 DNA reads TGTGCCAGCAGCTTCGGACAGGGGGCTCAGCCCCAGCATTTT.

V and J are TRBV9 and TRBJ1-1, with D uncertain. CDR1 is SGDLS, CDR2 YYNGEE, per germline. This CDR3 has 15 residues. V shed 4 bases and J shed 1 base, with 14 bases lying between them. The DNA for the CDR3 is TGTGCCAGCAGCTTGACCGGGATTGGGAACACTGAAGCTTTCTTT. Amino acids: CASSLTGIGNTEAFF.

There are a few counts of this clone. V usage is TRBV5-1 and J usage is TRBJ1-2; no firm D call. Trimming removed 4 bases at V and 1 base at J, with 5 bases between. Germline lookup yields CDR1 SGHRS and CDR2 YFSETQ. This CDR3 has 12 amino acids. This chain's CDR3 is CASSPGNYGYTF. For the CDR3, the DNA is TGCGCCAGCAGCCCGGGTAACTATGGCTACACCTTC. Drawing the rest from reference TRBV5-1 and TRBJ1-2, the complete variable domain is KAGVTQTPRYLIKTRGQQVTLSCSPISGHRSVSWYQQTPGQGLQFLFEYFSETQRNKGNFPGRFSGRQFSNSRSEMNVSTLELGDSALYLCASSPGNYGYTFGSGTRLTVV.

V usage is TRBV29-1 and J usage is TRBJ1-1; D is unresolved. Trimming removed 4 bases at V and 1 base at J, with 13 bases between. In germline, CDR1 is SQVTM, CDR2 ANQGSEA. The CDR3 runs to 14 residues. CDR3 in DNA: TGCAGCGTTGTATCTCGGGTCCCGAACACTGAAGCTTTCTTT. It yields the protein CSVVSRVPNTEAFF. Supplemented by reference TRBV29-1 and TRBJ1-1, the full variable domain reads SAVISQKPSRDICQRGTSLTIQCQVDSQVTMMFWYRQQPGQSLTLIATANQGSEATYESGFVIDKFPISRPNLTFSTLTVSNMSPEDSSIYLCSVVSRVPNTEAFFGQGTRLTVV.

The chain carries TRBV7-3 and TRBJ2-3, with D perhaps matching TRBD1 (7 bases). The CDR3 is 15 amino acids. Germline V gives CDR1 SGHTA, CDR2 FQGTGA. V gave up 5 bases and J gave up 4 bases, with 16 bases separating them. The CDR3, as DNA: TGTGCCAGCAGCGCCAGCAGGGGGGCGGCAGATACGCAGTATTTT. The encoded protein is CASSASRGAADTQYF.

V and J are TRBV9 and TRBJ1-3; unclear D gene. This CDR3 spans 15 amino acids. V was pared by 1 base and J by 0 bases, with 8 bases between. Germline CDR1 reads SGDLS; CDR2 reads YYNGEE. CDR3: CASSVSVTSGNTIYF. For the CDR3, the DNA is TGTGCCAGCAGCGTATCAGTAACCTCTGGAAACACCATATATTTT. The full variable domain, rest sourced from reference TRBV9 and TRBJ1-3, is DSGVTQTPKHLITATGQRVTLRCSPRSGDLSVYWYQQSLDQGLQFLIQYYNGEERAKGNILERFSAQQFPDLHSELNLSSLELGDSALYFCASSVSVTSGNTIYFGEGSWLTVV.

This clone was observed once. The genes are TRBV7-9 and TRBJ2-7; 11 bases line up with TRBD1. V was clipped by 4 bases and J by 0 bases; unmatched bases: 5. In germline, CDR1 is SEHNR, CDR2 FQNEAQ (reference sequence). The CDR3 is 16 amino acids. CDR3 loop: CASSSGQGAYSYEQYF. The CDR3 nucleotides are TGTGCCAGCAGCTCCGGACAGGGGGCTTACTCCTACGAGCAGTACTTC.

The chain links TRBV19 to TRBJ1-4; D is unclear. Germline-derived CDR1 and CDR2 are LNHDA and SQIVND (reference sequence). Between the trimmed V and J ends, which lost 3 bases and 8 bases, there was a span of 16 bases. The CDR3 is 15 amino acids. CDR3 in amino acids: CASSISRVVGEKLFF. The CDR3 nucleotides read TGTGCCAGTAGTATTTCCCGAGTGGTCGGGGAAAAACTGTTTTTT.

This chain connects TRBV4-3 to TRBJ1-1; D is perhaps TRBD1 (5 bases). V was pared by 0 bases and J by 0 bases, with 11 bases between. The CDR3 contains 16 residues. Germline V gene sequence: CDR1 LGHNA, CDR2 YSLEER. The CDR3: CASSQDPGHMNTEAFF. Here the CDR3 DNA reads TGCGCCAGCAGCCAAGACCCAGGGCACATGAACACTGAAGCTTTCTTT.